The next 16 T cell receptor beta chains were all read from a single sample in a study of cytomegalovirus exposure and HLA in healthy donors. PCR was performed using 60 Vbeta and 13 Jbeta primers. The assay was immunoSEQ multiplex PCR, and TCRdb's table has in-frame clones only and misses some. The sample yields under 200,000 clones, roughly 80% seen once. The sample consisted of PBMCs. Receptor source: a man in his forties or fifties in good health and CMV-seropositive.

This clone appeared a single time. J is TRBJ1-5 and V is TRBV5-6; a possible D gene is TRBD1 (5 bases). V shed 3 bases and J shed 4 bases, with 11 bases lying between them. CDR1 and CDR2 from the germline V gene are SGHDT and YYEEEE. This CDR3 region has 14 residues. The chain's CDR3 is CASSSRVGNQPQHF. For the CDR3, the DNA is TGTGCCAGCAGCTCCAGGGTAGGGAATCAGCCCCAGCATTTT.

This clone was detected only once. The chain links TRBV6-5 to TRBJ2-7; 7 bases are a match to TRBD1. V trimming: 0 bases; J trimming: 4 bases; junction bases outside the gene matches: 6. This CDR3 has 15 amino acids. Germline CDR1 and CDR2: MNHEY and SVGAGI. The CDR3 region is CASSYSSRGQYEQYF. CDR3 coding DNA: TGTGCCAGCAGTTACTCTTCCAGGGGACAGTACGAGCAGTACTTC.

A few counts support this clone. This chain joins TRBV5-1 and TRBJ2-1, with D tentatively TRBD1 (7 bases). There are 16 residues in the CDR3. V was pared by 4 bases and J by 6 bases, with 20 bases between. CDR1 and CDR2 (germline): SGHRS, YFSETQ. The CDR3 sequence: CASSPVLARGVNEQFF. DNA for the CDR3: TGCGCCAGCAGCCCTGTTTTGGCCAGGGGGGTCAATGAGCAGTTCTTC.

This chain connects TRBV30 to TRBJ1-1; D is undetermined. Germline V gene sequence: CDR1 GTSNPN, CDR2 SVGIG (reference sequence). The CDR3 covers 12 residues. The V end lost 1 base, the J end lost 9 bases, and 12 bases lay between the germline ends. The CDR3, as DNA: TGTGCCTGGAGTGACTTCGGCAGGCAAGCTTTCTTT. It yields the protein CAWSDFGRQAFF.

The gene calls are TRBV7-9 and TRBJ1-1, with D possibly matching TRBD1 (6 bases). This CDR3 is built from 14 residues. Per germline, CDR1 SEHNR and CDR2 FQNEAQ (reference sequence). V lost 1 base, J lost 6 bases, and 12 bases lay in between. CDR3 sequence reads: CASSLEGQGSEAFF. The CDR3 DNA is TGTGCCAGCAGCTTAGAGGGACAAGGATCTGAAGCTTTCTTT.

The rearrangement uses TRBV6-1 and TRBJ2-5; TRBD1 matches at 8 bases. V gave up 4 bases and J gave up 3 bases; unmatched junction bases: 7. CDR3 length equals 15 residues. From germline, CDR1 is MNHNS and CDR2 SASEGT. The CDR3 sequence is CASSGAGGWEETQYF. In DNA form, the CDR3 reads TGTGCCAGCAGTGGGGCAGGGGGCTGGGAAGAGACCCAGTACTTC.

This clone appeared a single time. The chain combines TRBV28 with TRBJ1-4, with 7 positions matching TRBD1. Germline V gene lookup returns CDR1 MDHEN and CDR2 SYDVKM. The trim removed 10 bases at V and 2 bases at J, leaving 10 bases unmatched. The CDR3 has 15 residues. Here the CDR3 DNA reads TGTGCCACCGTGGGTTCAGGGGGGACTAATGAAAAACTGTTTTTT. It is translated as CATVGSGGTNEKLFF. Using reference TRBV28 and TRBJ1-4 for the parts outside the CDR3, the full variable domain is DVKVTQSSRYLVKRTGEKVFLECVQDMDHENMFWYRQDPGLGLRLIYFSYDVKMKEKGDIPEGYSVSREKKERFSLILESASTNQTSMYLCATVGSGGTNEKLFFGSGTQLSVL.

This chain uses TRBV4-1 with TRBJ1-2; tentatively, D is TRBD1 (5 bases). Per germline, CDR1 MGHRA and CDR2 YSYEKL. CDR3 length: 15 amino acids. Trimming removed 4 bases from V and 0 bases from J, with 12 bases in between. For the CDR3, the DNA is TGCGCCAGCAGCCCCCCCACAGGAGCTAACTATGGCTACACCTTC. Translating it yields CASSPPTGANYGYTF.

The chain uses TRBV6-5 and TRBJ1-4, with unresolved D. Trimming took off 5 bases at V and 4 bases at J, with 14 bases between the two ends. CDR1 and CDR2 (germline): MNHEY, SVGAGI. The CDR3 is made up of 15 amino acids. The CDR3 spells CASSTPGFDNEKLFF. The CDR3 DNA is TGTGCCAGCAGTACCCCGGGGTTTGATAATGAAAAACTGTTTTTT.

The V call is TRBV13, the J call TRBJ1-5, with 10 bases identical to TRBD1. The ends lost 4 bases at V and 7 bases at J; junction bases unmatched: 4. The CDR3 is made up of 14 amino acids. CDR1 is PRHDT, CDR2 FYEKMQ, per germline (reference sequence). The CDR3 DNA reads TGTGCCAGCAGCTGGGGACAGGGGACCCAGCCCCAGCATTTT. This codes for CASSWGQGTQPQHF.

The chain carries TRBV27 and TRBJ1-1, with 7 nucleotides matching TRBD1. The CDR3 runs to 14 residues. After removal of 2 bases from V and 3 bases from J, the junction contained 3 bases not matched to a gene. Germline values: CDR1 MNHEY, CDR2 SMNVEV (reference sequence). The DNA for the CDR3 is TGTGCCAGCAGTTTAGGACAGGCCTACACTGAAGCTTTCTTT. It encodes CASSLGQAYTEAFF.

As concerns this clone: This same CDR3 is encoded by further DNA sequences in the sample. The chain has TRBV5-1 and TRBJ2-1, with 11 bases lining up with TRBD2. With 0 bases clipped from V and 7 bases from J, the junction kept 6 bases outside the gene matches. The germline V gene encodes CDR1 SGHRS and CDR2 YFSETQ. This CDR3 spans 16 amino acids. Here the CDR3 reads CASSLGGLAGVNEQFF. In DNA, the CDR3 is TGCGCCAGCAGCTTGGGTGGACTAGCGGGCGTTAATGAGCAGTTCTTC.

This clone came up once. This chain joins TRBV2 and TRBJ2-7; possible D gene TRBD1, 6 bases. The germline V gene encodes CDR1 SNHLY and CDR2 FYNNEI. The CDR3 length is 11 residues. CDR3 nucleotide sequence: TGTGCTCTAAGAGGGGGTTACGAGCAGTACTTC. This gives the protein CALRGGYEQYF. The full variable domain, in which reference TRBV2 and TRBJ2-7 provide the parts outside the CDR3, is EPEVTQTPSHQVTQMGQEVILRCVPISNHLYFYWYRQILGQKVEFLVSFYNNEISEKSEIFDDQFSVERPDGSNFTLKIRSTKLEDSAMYFCALRGGYEQYFGPGTRLTVT.

This clone was detected once. The rearrangement uses TRBV5-6 and TRBJ2-1; TRBD1 aligns across 8 bases. Trimming cost V 3 bases and J 2 bases; bases outside gene matches: 10. The CDR3 is 17 amino acids. Germline CDR1 is SGHDT and CDR2 is YYEEEE. The CDR3 sequence: CASSSTGAGGPYNEQFF. As DNA, the CDR3 is TGTGCCAGCAGCTCGACAGGGGCCGGGGGCCCCTACAATGAGCAGTTCTTC.

The genes are TRBV5-1 and TRBJ1-5, with D unresolved. The ends were cut back, 0 bases at V and 3 bases at J, with 10 bases in the middle. The germline gives CDR1 SGHRS, CDR2 YFSETQ. The CDR3 extends over 15 amino acids. Written as DNA, the CDR3 is TGCGCCAGCAGCTTGGGTGAGGGAGTCAATCAGCCCCAGCATTTT. It yields the protein CASSLGEGVNQPQHF. The full variable domain, completed using reference TRBV5-1 and TRBJ1-5, is KAGVTQTPRYLIKTRGQQVTLSCSPISGHRSVSWYQQTPGQGLQFLFEYFSETQRNKGNFPGRFSGRQFSNSRSEMNVSTLELGDSALYLCASSLGEGVNQPQHFGDGTRLSIL.

The rearrangement uses TRBV7-2 and TRBJ2-1; TRBD2 matches 9 bases. The CDR3 totals 15 residues. After removal of 0 bases from V and 10 bases from J, the junction contained 7 bases not matched to a gene. CDR1 and CDR2 (germline): SGHTA, FQGNSA. CDR3 amino acids: CASSLASGGNYEQFF. In nucleotides, the CDR3 is TGTGCCAGCAGCTTAGCTAGCGGGGGAAATTACGAGCAGTTCTTC.